This T cell receptor (beta chain) was observed in a study of blood T cell repertoires in COVID-19. Study-wide background: In each case, the material was cDNA or gDNA derived from T cells, B-cell-depleted T cells, or PBMCs.

Living in roughly 25 US areas, the participants were between roughly 18 and 89 years of age. Researchers sorted participants into cohorts using their self-reported clinical history. Cohort 3 donors were reported recovered after two negative PCRs, clearance, or symptom resolution. CDR1 and CDR2 (germline): MGHRA, YSYEKL. Deletions cut 3 bases from V and 0 bases from J, with 13 bases between. This CDR3 spans 16 amino acids. TCRdb's copy holds only in-frame clones and misses some; the assay was immunoSEQ multiplex PCR. The sample has about 480,000 clones; roughly nine tenths are singletons. The sample consisted of PBMCs or T cells enriched from blood (not recorded which). The rearrangement links TRBV4-1 to TRBJ2-3; D perhaps matches TRBD2 (6 bases). The source of this sequence is a woman aged 55 to 70 who had recovered from COVID-19. Here the CDR3 reads CASSHAKEGSTDTQYF. The CDR3 nucleotides are TGCGCCAGCAGCCACGCCAAGGAGGGAAGCACAGATACGCAGTATTTT.